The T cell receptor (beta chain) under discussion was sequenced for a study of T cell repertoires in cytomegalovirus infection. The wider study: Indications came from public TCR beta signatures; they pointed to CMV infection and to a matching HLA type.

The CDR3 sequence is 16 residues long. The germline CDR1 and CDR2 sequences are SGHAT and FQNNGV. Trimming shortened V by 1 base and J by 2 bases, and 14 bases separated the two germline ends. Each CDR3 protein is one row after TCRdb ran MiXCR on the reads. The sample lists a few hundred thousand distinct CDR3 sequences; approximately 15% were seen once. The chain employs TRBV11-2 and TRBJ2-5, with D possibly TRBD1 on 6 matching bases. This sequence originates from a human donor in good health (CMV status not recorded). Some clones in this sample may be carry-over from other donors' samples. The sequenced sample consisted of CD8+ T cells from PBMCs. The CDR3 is CASSLAGTPLQETQYF. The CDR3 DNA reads TGTGCCAGCAGCTTAGCCGGGACACCCCTTCAAGAGACCCAGTACTTC.